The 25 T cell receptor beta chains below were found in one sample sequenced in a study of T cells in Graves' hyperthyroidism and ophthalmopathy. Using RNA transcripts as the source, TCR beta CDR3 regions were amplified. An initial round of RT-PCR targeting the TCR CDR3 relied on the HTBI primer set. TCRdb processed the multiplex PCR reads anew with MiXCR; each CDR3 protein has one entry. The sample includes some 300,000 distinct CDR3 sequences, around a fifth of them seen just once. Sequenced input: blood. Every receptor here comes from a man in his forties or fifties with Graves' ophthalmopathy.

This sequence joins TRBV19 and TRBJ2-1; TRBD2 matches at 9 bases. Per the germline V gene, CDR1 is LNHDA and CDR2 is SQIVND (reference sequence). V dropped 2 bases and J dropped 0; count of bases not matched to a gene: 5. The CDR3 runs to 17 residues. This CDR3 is CASSISSGTSSYNEQFF. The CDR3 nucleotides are TGTGCCAGTAGTATATCTAGCGGGACCTCCTCCTACAATGAGCAGTTCTTC.

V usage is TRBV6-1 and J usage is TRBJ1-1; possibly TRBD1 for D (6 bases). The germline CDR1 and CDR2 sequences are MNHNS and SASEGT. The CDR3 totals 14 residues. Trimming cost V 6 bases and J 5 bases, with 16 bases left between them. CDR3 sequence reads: CASSVGGGRTEAFF. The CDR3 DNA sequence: TGTGCCAGCAGCGTAGGAGGGGGTAGAACTGAAGCTTTCTTT.

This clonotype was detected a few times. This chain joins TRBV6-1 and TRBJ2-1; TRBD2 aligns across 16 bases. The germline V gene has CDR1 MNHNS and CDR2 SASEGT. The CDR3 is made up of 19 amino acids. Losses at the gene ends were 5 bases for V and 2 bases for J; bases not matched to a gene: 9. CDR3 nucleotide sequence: TGTGCCAGCAGTTCCGTCCCGGGACTAGCGGGGGGGGCCTACAATGAGCAGTTCTTC. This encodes CASSSVPGLAGGAYNEQFF.

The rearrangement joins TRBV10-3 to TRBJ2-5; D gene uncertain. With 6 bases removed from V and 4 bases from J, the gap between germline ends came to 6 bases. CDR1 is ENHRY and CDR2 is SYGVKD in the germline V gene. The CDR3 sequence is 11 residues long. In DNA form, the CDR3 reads TGTGCCATCAGGAGTGGAGAGACCCAGTACTTC. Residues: CAIRSGETQYF.

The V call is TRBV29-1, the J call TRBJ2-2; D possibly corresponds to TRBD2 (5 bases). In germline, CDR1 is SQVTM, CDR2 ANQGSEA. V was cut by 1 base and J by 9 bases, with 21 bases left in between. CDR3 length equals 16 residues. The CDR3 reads CSVEAAGFSDIRELFF. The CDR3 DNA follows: TGCAGCGTTGAAGCCGCGGGCTTCTCTGACATCCGGGAGCTGTTTTTT.

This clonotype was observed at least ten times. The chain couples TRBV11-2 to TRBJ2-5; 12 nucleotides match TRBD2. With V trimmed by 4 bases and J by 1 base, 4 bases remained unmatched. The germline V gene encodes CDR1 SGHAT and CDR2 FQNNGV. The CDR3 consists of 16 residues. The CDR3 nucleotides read TGTGCCAGCAGCTGGGGGACTAGCGGGCCCCAAGAGACCCAGTACTTC. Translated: CASSWGTSGPQETQYF.

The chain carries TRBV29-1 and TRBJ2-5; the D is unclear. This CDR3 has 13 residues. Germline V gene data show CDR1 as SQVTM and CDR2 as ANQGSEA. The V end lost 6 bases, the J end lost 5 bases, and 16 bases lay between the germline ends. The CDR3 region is CSVSAQLRETQYF. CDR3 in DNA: TGCAGCGTGTCGGCACAGCTCCGGGAGACCCAGTACTTC.

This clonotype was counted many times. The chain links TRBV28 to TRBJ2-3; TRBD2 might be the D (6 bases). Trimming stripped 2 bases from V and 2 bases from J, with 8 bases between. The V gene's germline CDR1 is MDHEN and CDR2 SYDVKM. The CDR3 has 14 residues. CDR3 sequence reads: CASSLAGHTDTQYF. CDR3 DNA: TGTGCCAGCAGTTTAGCGGGGCACACAGATACGCAGTATTTT.

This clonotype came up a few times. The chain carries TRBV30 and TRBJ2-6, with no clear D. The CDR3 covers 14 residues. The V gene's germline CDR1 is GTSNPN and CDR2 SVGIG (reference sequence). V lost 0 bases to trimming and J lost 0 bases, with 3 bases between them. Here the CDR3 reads CAWSVHSGANVLTF. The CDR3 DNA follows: TGTGCCTGGAGTGTGCACTCTGGGGCCAACGTCCTGACTTTC.

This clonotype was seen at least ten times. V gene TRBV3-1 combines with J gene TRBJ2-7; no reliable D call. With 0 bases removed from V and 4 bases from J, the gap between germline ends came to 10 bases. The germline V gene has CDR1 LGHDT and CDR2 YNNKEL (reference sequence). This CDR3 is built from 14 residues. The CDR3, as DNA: TGTGCCAGCAGCCAAGACTGGCGATCTTACGAGCAGTACTTC. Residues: CASSQDWRSYEQYF.

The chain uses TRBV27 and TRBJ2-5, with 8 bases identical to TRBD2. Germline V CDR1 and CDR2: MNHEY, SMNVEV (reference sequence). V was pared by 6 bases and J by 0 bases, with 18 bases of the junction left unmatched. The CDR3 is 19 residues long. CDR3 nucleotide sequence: TGTGCCAGCAGAACTTATATTAGGAGCGGGAGTCCGTACCAAGAGACCCAGTACTTC. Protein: CASRTYIRSGSPYQETQYF.

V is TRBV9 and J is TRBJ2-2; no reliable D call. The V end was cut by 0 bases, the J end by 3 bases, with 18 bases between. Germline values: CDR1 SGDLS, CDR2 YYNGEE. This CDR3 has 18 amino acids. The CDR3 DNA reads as TGTGCCAGCAGCGTAGCCCGAGCCGTCCCTCGAGACACCGGGGAGCTGTTTTTT. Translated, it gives CASSVARAVPRDTGELFF.

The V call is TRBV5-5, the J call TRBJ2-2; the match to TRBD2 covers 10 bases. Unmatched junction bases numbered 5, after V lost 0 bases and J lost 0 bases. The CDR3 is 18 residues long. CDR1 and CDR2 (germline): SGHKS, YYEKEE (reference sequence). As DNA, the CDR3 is TGTGCCAGCAGCTTGGGGGTCCTAGCGGGAGCGAACACCGGGGAGCTGTTTTTT. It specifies CASSLGVLAGANTGELFF.

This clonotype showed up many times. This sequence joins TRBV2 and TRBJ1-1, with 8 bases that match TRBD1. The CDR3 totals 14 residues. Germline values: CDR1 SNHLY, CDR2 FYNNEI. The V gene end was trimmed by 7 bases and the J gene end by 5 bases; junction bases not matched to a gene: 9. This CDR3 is CASTPGGRGTEAFF. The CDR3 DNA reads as TGTGCCAGCACACCAGGGGGCCGGGGGACTGAAGCTTTCTTT.

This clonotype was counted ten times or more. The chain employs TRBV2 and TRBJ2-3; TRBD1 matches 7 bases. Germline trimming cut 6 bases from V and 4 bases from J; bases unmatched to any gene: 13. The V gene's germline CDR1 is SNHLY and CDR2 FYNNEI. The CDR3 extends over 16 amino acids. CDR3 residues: CASRRSRGQVSDTQYF. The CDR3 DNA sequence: TGTGCCAGCAGACGGTCTCGCGGACAGGTTTCAGATACGCAGTATTTT.

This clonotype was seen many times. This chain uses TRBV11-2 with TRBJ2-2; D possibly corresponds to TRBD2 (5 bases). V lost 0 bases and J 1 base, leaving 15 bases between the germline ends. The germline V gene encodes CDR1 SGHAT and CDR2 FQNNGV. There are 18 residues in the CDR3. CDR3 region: CASSLEIPAALNTGELFF. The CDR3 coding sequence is TGTGCCAGCAGCTTAGAAATTCCAGCGGCCCTGAACACCGGGGAGCTGTTTTTT.

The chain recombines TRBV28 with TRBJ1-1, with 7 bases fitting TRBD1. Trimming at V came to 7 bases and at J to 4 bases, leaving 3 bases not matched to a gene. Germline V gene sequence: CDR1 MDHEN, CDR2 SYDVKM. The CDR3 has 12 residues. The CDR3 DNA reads TGTGCCAGCAAATCAGGGGGCACTGAAGCTTTCTTT. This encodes CASKSGGTEAFF.

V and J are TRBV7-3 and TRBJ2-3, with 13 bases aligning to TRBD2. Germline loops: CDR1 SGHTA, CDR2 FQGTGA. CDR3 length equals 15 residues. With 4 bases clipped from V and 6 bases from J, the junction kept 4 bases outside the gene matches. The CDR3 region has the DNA TGTGCCAGCAGCTATACTAGCGGGAGGGGGGATACGCAGTATTTT. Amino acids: CASSYTSGRGDTQYF. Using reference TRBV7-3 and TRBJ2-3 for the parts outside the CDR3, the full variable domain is GAGVSQTPSNKVTEKGKYVELRCDPISGHTALYWYRQSLGQGPEFLIYFQGTGAADDSGLPNDRFFAVRPEGSVSTLKIQRTERGDSAVYLCASSYTSGRGDTQYFGPGTRLTVL.

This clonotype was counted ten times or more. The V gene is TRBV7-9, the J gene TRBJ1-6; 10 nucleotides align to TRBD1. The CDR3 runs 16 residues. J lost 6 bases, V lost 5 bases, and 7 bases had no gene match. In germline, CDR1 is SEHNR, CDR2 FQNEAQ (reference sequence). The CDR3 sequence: CASSPYRDRGNSPLHF. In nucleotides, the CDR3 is TGTGCCAGCAGCCCCTACCGGGACAGGGGTAATTCACCCCTCCACTTT.

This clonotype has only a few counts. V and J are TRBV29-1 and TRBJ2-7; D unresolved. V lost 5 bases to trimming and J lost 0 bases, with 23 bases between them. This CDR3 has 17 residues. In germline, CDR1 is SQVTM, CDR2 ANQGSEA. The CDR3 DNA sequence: TGCAGCGTTCAGTCCGGTGTCGACATAGTAAGCTCCTACGAGCAGTACTTC. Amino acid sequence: CSVQSGVDIVSSYEQYF.

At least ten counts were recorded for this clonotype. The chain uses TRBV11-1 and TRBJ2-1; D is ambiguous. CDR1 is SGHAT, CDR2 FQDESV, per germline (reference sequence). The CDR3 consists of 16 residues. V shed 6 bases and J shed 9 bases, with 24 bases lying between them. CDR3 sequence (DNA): TGTGCCAGCAGATCCGGCGGCTCCGACCGGTATATTGAGCAGTTCTTC. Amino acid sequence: CASRSGGSDRYIEQFF.

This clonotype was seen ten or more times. The CDR3 DNA reads TGTGCCAGCAGCCAAGAAATCGGCGGCTACGAGCAGTACTTC. Protein: CASSQEIGGYEQYF. V usage is TRBV4-2 and J usage is TRBJ2-7; D remains unclear. The CDR3 length is 14 residues. Germline CDR1 LGHNA, CDR2 YNFKEQ. V was trimmed by 0 bases and J by 3 bases, leaving 9 bases between them.

For the CDR3, the DNA is TGTGCCAGCAGCCAGGGACAGGTGCAGTTCTTC. Translating gives CASSQGQVQFF. This rearrangement joins TRBV7-9 to TRBJ2-1, with 8 bases aligning to TRBD1. This CDR3 region has 11 residues. Germline V gives CDR1 SEHNR, CDR2 FQNEAQ (reference sequence). The trim removed 5 bases at V and 12 bases at J, leaving 3 bases unmatched.

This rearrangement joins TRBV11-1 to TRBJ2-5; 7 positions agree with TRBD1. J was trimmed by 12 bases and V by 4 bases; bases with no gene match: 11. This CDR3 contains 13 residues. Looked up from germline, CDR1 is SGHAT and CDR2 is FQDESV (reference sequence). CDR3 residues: CASSSHQDGTEYF. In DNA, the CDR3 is TGTGCCAGCAGCTCTCACCAGGACGGGACAGAGTACTTC.

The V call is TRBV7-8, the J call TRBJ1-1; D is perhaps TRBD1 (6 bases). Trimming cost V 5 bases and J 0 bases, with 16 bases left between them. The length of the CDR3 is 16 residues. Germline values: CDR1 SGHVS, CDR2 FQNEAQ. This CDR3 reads CASSPGKGGLNTEAFF. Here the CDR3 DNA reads TGTGCCAGCAGCCCGGGGAAGGGGGGTTTGAACACTGAAGCTTTCTTT.